The present T cell receptor (beta chain) was sequenced within a study of blood T cell repertoires in COVID-19. Study-level information: Acute and convalescent COVID-19 samples came from the United States, Italy and Spain. PBMCs, B-cell-depleted T cells, or T cells were the source of the cDNA or gDNA that made up the material.

Per the study methods: Amplified reference gene primers provided the basis for estimating nucleated cell counts. Produced via immunoSEQ multiplex PCR; TCRdb's table is partial and in-frame only. V, J and clone size derive from that table, while D and trimming were established from the DNA sequence. The table records roughly 300,000 clones, about 89% of them present only once. Trimming pared 8 bases from V and 0 bases from J, leaving 11 bases between. CDR1 is SGHKS and CDR2 is YYEKEE in the germline V gene (reference sequence). This CDR3 is built from 13 residues. This chain uses TRBV5-5 with TRBJ1-2; no reliable D call. The sequencing sample was made of peripheral blood. The origin of this receptor is a woman in her fifties or sixties who had recovered from COVID-19. In DNA form, the CDR3 reads TGTGCCAGTGCCGGGTCGCCTAACTATGGCTACACCTTC. Its translation: CASAGSPNYGYTF. Supplemented by reference TRBV5-5 and TRBJ1-2, the full variable domain reads DAGVTQSPTHLIKTRGQQVTLRCSPISGHKSVSWYQQVLGQGPQFIFQYYEKEERGRGNFPDRFSARQFPNYSSELNVNALLLGDSALYLCASAGSPNYGYTFGSGTRLTVV.